A single sample is the source of the 3 T cell receptor beta chains below, sequenced in a study of T-cell reconstitution after alpha-beta-depleted transplantation in children. Construction of the TCRbeta library involved unique molecular identifiers. TCRdb re-called the PCR reads through MiXCR, storing one row per CDR3 protein. The data contain 670,000 or so distinct CDR3 sequences, roughly 13% of them singletons. The material was PBMCs, obtained before TCRalphabeta/CD19-depleted stem cell transplant. The receptors were gathered from a girl aged 2 to 9 with congenital amegakaryocytic thrombocytopenia, due to receive a stem cell transplant.

The CDR3 bases are TGTGCCTGGAGTATCGGGGCCTTTTCCTACAATGAGCAGTTCTTC. This translates into CAWSIGAFSYNEQFF. The rearrangement uses TRBV30 and TRBJ2-1; perhaps D is TRBD1 or TRBD2 (5 bases each). The CDR3 runs to 15 residues. Germline-derived CDR1 and CDR2 are GTSNPN and SVGIG (reference sequence). V lost 2 bases to trimming and J lost 1 base, with 12 bases between them. The entire variable domain, with the rest obtained from reference TRBV30 and TRBJ2-1, is as follows: SQTIHQWPATLVQPVGSPLSLECTVEGTSNPNLYWYRQAAGRGLQLLFYSVGIGQISSEVPQNLSASRPQDRQFILSSKKLLLSDSGFYLCAWSIGAFSYNEQFFGPGTRLTVL.

Worth noting for this clonotype: A much bigger clone sits one base away, suggesting this may be a read error. Given the absence of the conserved phenylalanine or tryptophan at the CDR3 end, a read error is likely. The gene calls are TRBV5-1 and TRBJ1-6, with 8 positions matching TRBD1. The CDR3 sequence is 15 residues long. Germline V gene data show CDR1 as SGHRS and CDR2 as YFSETQ. Trimming at V came to 2 bases and at J to 7 bases, leaving 5 bases not matched to a gene. The CDR3 loop reads CASSFGQGANSPLHL. CDR3 coding DNA: TGCGCCAGCAGCTTCGGTCAGGGGGCGAATTCACCCCTCCACCTT.

This clonotype has just a few counts. This chain uses TRBV20-1 with TRBJ2-3; TRBD1 aligns across 7 bases. The CDR3 is made up of 14 amino acids. Losses at the gene ends were 4 bases for V and 6 bases for J; bases not matched to a gene: 10. The germline gives CDR1 DFQATT, CDR2 SNEGSKA (reference sequence). This CDR3 is CSAIRTGADDTQYF. The CDR3 nucleotides are TGCAGTGCTATACGGACAGGAGCGGATGATACGCAGTATTTT.